One and the same sample provided the 8 T cell receptor beta chains below, sequenced in a study of Ad26.COV2.S vaccination and SARS-CoV-2 variants. Treatment noted: approximately 18 received Ad26.COV2.S at low or high dose, single or two shots; roughly five received placebo; per-sample allocation not given. Day 63 after the first injection of vaccine or placebo was the sampling time. Some clones are missing from TCRdb's copy, which holds only in-frame ones; the method was immunoSEQ multiplex PCR. The table includes more than 350,000 clones, about nine tenths detected once. The sequenced sample was peripheral blood, obtained in a trial of Ad26.COV2.S vaccine versus placebo. The receptors were sampled from a person aged 18-65 years who received the Ad26.COV2.S COVID-19 vaccine or a placebo.

The chain is built from TRBV7-2 and TRBJ2-2, with D tentatively TRBD2 (5 bases). Germline CDR1 and CDR2: SGHTA and FQGNSA. Trimming removed 4 bases from V and 2 bases from J, with 8 bases in between. The CDR3 is 14 amino acids. CDR3 protein: CASSSGLNTGELFF. CDR3 nucleotide sequence: TGTGCCAGCAGCTCCGGACTTAACACCGGGGAGCTGTTTTTT. Using reference TRBV7-2 and TRBJ2-2 for the parts outside the CDR3, the full variable domain is GAGVSQSPSNKVTEKGKDVELRCDPISGHTALYWYRQSLGQGLEFLIYFQGNSAPDKSGLPSDRFSAERTGGSVSTLTIQRTQQEDSAVYLCASSSGLNTGELFFGEGSRLTVL.

The chain has TRBV9 and TRBJ2-3, with D possibly being TRBD1 (5 bases). The CDR3 totals 14 residues. Germline CDR1 reads SGDLS; CDR2 reads YYNGEE. With 4 bases removed from V and 7 bases from J, the gap between germline ends came to 16 bases. The CDR3, as DNA: TGTGCCAGCAGCACCCAGGGCCTACTTAATACGCAGTATTTT. Protein: CASSTQGLLNTQYF.

This sequence joins TRBV4-3 and TRBJ2-3; a weak D match, TRBD2 (6 bases). The CDR3 length is 16 residues. The V gene lost 2 bases and the J gene lost 3 bases, with 15 bases spanning the gap. The germline V gene encodes CDR1 LGHNA and CDR2 YSLEER. DNA of the CDR3: TGCGCCAGCAGCCAACACCTAGCGAGCGTGACAGATACGCAGTATTTT. This translates into CASSQHLASVTDTQYF.

This rearrangement joins TRBV7-9 to TRBJ1-1; no firm D call. Looked up from germline, CDR1 is SEHNR and CDR2 is FQNEAQ (reference sequence). There are 13 residues in the CDR3. V dropped 2 bases and J dropped 1 base, with 5 bases sitting between them. CDR3 sequence reads: CASSLLQNTEAFF. CDR3 nucleotide sequence: TGTGCCAGCAGCTTATTACAGAACACTGAAGCTTTCTTT.

The chain has TRBV30 and TRBJ2-3, with D perhaps TRBD1 or TRBD2 (5 bases each). Germline V CDR1 and CDR2: GTSNPN, SVGIG (reference sequence). This CDR3 spans 12 amino acids. V lost 6 bases to trimming and J lost 1 base, with 8 bases between them. DNA for the CDR3: TGTGCCTGTGGGGGACGCACAGATACGCAGTATTTT. Amino acid sequence: CACGGRTDTQYF.

V gene TRBV19 combines with J gene TRBJ2-5; 11 bases match TRBD1. Trimming at V came to 4 bases and at J to 5 bases, leaving 6 bases not matched to a gene. Germline V CDR1 and CDR2: LNHDA, SQIVND (reference sequence). The CDR3 covers 15 residues. Written as DNA, the CDR3 is TGTGCCAGTAGTACCAGGACAGGGGGCTATGAGACCCAGTACTTC. Its translation is CASSTRTGGYETQYF.

CDR3 sequence: CASSLGGRAPRQFF. The DNA for the CDR3 is TGTGCCAGCAGTTTAGGGGGGAGGGCCCCCAGGCAGTTCTTC. The J gene is TRBJ2-1, the V gene TRBV28; 7 bases line up with TRBD2. In germline, CDR1 is MDHEN, CDR2 SYDVKM. The CDR3 totals 14 residues. The junction had 10 bases not matched to a gene; V was cut back by 2 bases and J by 12 bases.

This chain connects TRBV20-1 to TRBJ1-4, with unresolved D. The CDR3 totals 11 residues. The V and J ends lost 2 bases and 4 bases respectively, with 2 bases between them. In germline, CDR1 is DFQATT, CDR2 SNEGSKA (reference sequence). CDR3 residues: CSARHNEKLFF. Here the CDR3 DNA reads TGCAGTGCTAGACATAATGAAAAACTGTTTTTT.